These T cell receptor beta chains were read from a single sample in a study of T cell changes during pregnancy in multiple sclerosis. Profiled with immunoSEQ multiplex PCR; TCRdb holds only in-frame clones, not every one. The sample records some 60,000 clones, around 93% being singletons. The starting material was peripheral blood, obtained in the first trimester of pregnancy. The receptor set was obtained from a female donor with multiple sclerosis, enrolled in a pregnancy study. CDR3s include the opening cysteine and the closing phenylalanine or tryptophan. A D gene is named only where the DNA matches it firmly. A row's size may be missing; if present it is once, few, many or a size class.

cdr3_aa cdr3_nt clone_size j_call d_call v_call
CASSILSGTGELFF TGTGCCAGTAGTATACTCAGTGGCACCGGGGAGCTGTTTTTT . TRBJ2-2 . TRBV19
CASSQGLAGVNYNEQFF TGTGCCAGCAGCCAAGGACTAGCGGGGGTGAACTACAATGAGCAGTTCTTC . TRBJ2-1 TRBD2 TRBV7-3
CASSPGTSGTGELFF TGTGCCAGCAGCCCCGGGACTAGCGGCACCGGGGAGCTGTTTTTT . TRBJ2-2 TRBD2 TRBV5-4
CASTTGLSSYEQYF TGTGCCAGCACGACAGGTCTAAGCTCCTACGAGCAGTACTTC . TRBJ2-7 . TRBV2
CAIVEGQGVSYGYTF TGTGCCATCGTGGAAGGGCAGGGCGTTAGCTATGGCTACACCTTC . TRBJ1-2 . TRBV10-3
CASSPGTGLIEGGYTF TGTGCCAGCAGCCCGGGGACAGGGTTAATCGAGGGGGGCTACACCTTC . TRBJ1-2 TRBD1 TRBV5-6
CAISESRVGNQPQHF TGTGCCATCAGTGAGTCGAGAGTTGGCAATCAGCCCCAGCATTTT . TRBJ1-5 . TRBV10-3
CASSSRGLIPGQGVFF TGTGCCAGCAGCTCTAGGGGGTTGATTCCGGGACAGGGCGTTTTCTTT . TRBJ1-1 TRBD1 TRBV5-6
CASTTDSFLYEQYF TGTGCCAGCACCACGGACAGCTTTCTCTACGAGCAGTACTTC . TRBJ2-7 . TRBV6-1
CASTQGGGGVEKLFF TGTGCCAGCACCCAAGGCGGGGGGGGAGTTGAAAAACTGTTTTTT . TRBJ1-4 . TRBV6-6
CASSPKFSYEQYF TGTGCCAGCTCACCAAAATTCTCTTACGAGCAGTACTTC . TRBJ2-7 . TRBV18
CASSNLRQVNYANTGELFF TGTGCCAGCAGTAATTTAAGACAGGTGAACTACGCGAACACCGGGGAGCTGTTTTTT . TRBJ2-2 . TRBV27
CASSTGQINEKLFF TGTGCCAGCAGCACCGGACAGATCAATGAAAAACTGTTTTTT once TRBJ1-4 . TRBV5-4
CAWNRGASSHEQYF TGTGCCTGGAACAGGGGGGCCTCGTCCCACGAGCAGTACTTC . TRBJ2-7 TRBD1 TRBV30
CAIRELAGFTDTQYF TGTGCCATCAGGGAACTAGCGGGCTTCACAGATACGCAGTATTTT . TRBJ2-3 TRBD2 TRBV10-3
CASSDERGGTDTQYF TGTGCCAGCAGCGACGAGCGGGGCGGCACAGATACGCAGTATTTT . TRBJ2-3 TRBD2 TRBV9
CASSLIGGQETQYF TGTGCCAGCAGTTTGATCGGGGGCCAAGAGACCCAGTACTTC . TRBJ2-5 . TRBV27
CASSQEIHTEAFF TGCGCCAGCAGCCAGGAGATTCACACTGAAGCTTTCTTT . TRBJ1-1 . TRBV4-1
CATPNGGSSYEQYF TGTGCCACCCCAAATGGGGGGAGCTCCTACGAGCAGTACTTC . TRBJ2-7 . TRBV19
CSASTGYEQFF TGCAGTGCTAGTACGGGGTATGAGCAGTTCTTC . TRBJ2-1 . TRBV20-1
CSVEGWRGAGETQYF TGCAGCGTTGAAGGGTGGCGGGGTGCAGGTGAGACCCAGTACTTC . TRBJ2-5 . TRBV29-1
CASSLSAVAGARTDTQYF TGTGCCAGCAGCTTATCGGCCGTAGCGGGGGCTCGAACAGATACGCAGTATTTT . TRBJ2-3 TRBD2 TRBV13
CASSLEGLKNTEAFF TGTGCCAGCAGCTTAGAGGGGCTGAAGAACACTGAAGCTTTCTTT . TRBJ1-1 . TRBV7-2
CASSARGGVANEQFF TGTGCCAGCAGCGCGCGGGGGGGGGTTGCCAATGAGCAGTTCTTC . TRBJ2-1 TRBD2 TRBV9
CASSFTRTGAAFF TGTGCCAGCAGCTTCACCCGGACAGGAGCAGCTTTCTTT . TRBJ1-1 TRBD1 TRBV11-3
CASSPGSSYNEQFF TGTGCCAGCAGCCCGGGGAGCTCCTACAATGAGCAGTTCTTC . TRBJ2-1 . TRBV7-2
CASKQGANEKLFF TGTGCCAGCAAACAGGGGGCGAATGAAAAACTGTTTTTT . TRBJ1-4 TRBD1 TRBV2
CASSSLAVNTGELFF TGTGCCAGCAGTTCCCTAGCGGTGAACACCGGGGAGCTGTTTTTT once TRBJ2-2 TRBD2 TRBV5-4
CASSPGGFSGNTIYF TGTGCCAGCAGCCCCGGGGGTTTCTCTGGAAACACCATATATTTT . TRBJ1-3 . TRBV6-6
CASTQGFEKLFF TGTGCCAGTACTCAGGGGTTTGAAAAACTGTTTTTT . TRBJ1-4 . TRBV19
CASSAGGAGDTYEQYF TGTGCCAGTAGTGCGGGGGGAGCGGGGGATACCTACGAGCAGTACTTC . TRBJ2-7 TRBD2 TRBV19
CASKWAHTGELFF TGTGCCAGCAAATGGGCTCACACCGGGGAGCTGTTTTTT few TRBJ2-2 . TRBV7-6
CASSEIRGLDGYTF TGTGCCAGCAGTGAAATTCGGGGGTTAGATGGCTACACCTTC . TRBJ1-2 . TRBV2
CASSPIKSGGHTGELFF TGTGCCAGCAGCCCCATAAAAAGCGGGGGTCACACCGGGGAGCTGTTTTTT . TRBJ2-2 TRBD2 TRBV7-3
CASSPMWTGDEQYF TGTGCCAGCAGCCCTATGTGGACAGGGGACGAGCAGTACTTC few TRBJ2-7 TRBD1 TRBV7-9
CAWSVNLGGLYEQYF TGTGCCTGGAGTGTTAATCTGGGGGGGCTCTACGAGCAGTACTTC once TRBJ2-7 . TRBV30
CASSVVGTSGTDTQYF TGTGCCAGCAGCGTAGTCGGGACTAGCGGGACAGATACGCAGTATTTT . TRBJ2-3 TRBD2 TRBV9
CSAEGEYEKLFF TGCAGCGCAGAGGGGGAGTATGAAAAACTGTTTTTT . TRBJ1-4 . TRBV29-1
CASSEGLAGTSYEQYF TGTGCCAGCAGTGAAGGACTAGCGGGGACCAGCTACGAGCAGTACTTC . TRBJ2-7 TRBD2 TRBV2
CASSPPGQGNRETQYF TGTGCCAGCTCACCACCGGGGCAGGGTAACAGGGAGACCCAGTACTTC . TRBJ2-5 . TRBV18
CASSPGTTYYNEQFF TGTGCCAGCAGCCCCGGGACTACATATTACAATGAGCAGTTCTTC once TRBJ2-1 TRBD2 TRBV7-2
CASSEALQGQGPEAFF TGTGCCAGCAGTGAAGCGCTTCAGGGACAGGGGCCTGAAGCTTTCTTT . TRBJ1-1 TRBD1 TRBV2
CASSIEMNTEAFF TGCGCCAGCAGCATTGAGATGAACACTGAAGCTTTCTTT . TRBJ1-1 . TRBV5-1
CASSSLTGSYEQYF TGTGCCAGCAGTTCATTGACAGGGTCCTACGAGCAGTACTTC once TRBJ2-7 TRBD1 TRBV28
CASSTYLLAGGRNEQFF TGTGCCAGCAGCACGTACTTACTAGCGGGGGGGCGTAATGAGCAGTTCTTC . TRBJ2-1 TRBD2 TRBV9
CASNTGSGNTIYF TGTGCCAGTAATACAGGGTCTGGAAACACCATATATTTT few TRBJ1-3 . TRBV19
CASSFLTSGSDGYEQYF TGTGCCAGCAGTTTCCTCACATCGGGTAGTGATGGGTACGAGCAGTACTTC once TRBJ2-7 . TRBV27
CASSLAAGAAIYF TGTGCCAGCAGCTTAGCCGCAGGGGCTGCCATATATTTT . TRBJ1-3 . TRBV7-2
CASSLNPGEKGNTIYF TGTGCCAGCAGCTTAAATCCTGGGGAGAAAGGAAACACCATATATTTT . TRBJ1-3 . TRBV7-2
CASSLGQGQETQYF TGCGCCAGCAGCCTGGGACAAGGCCAAGAGACCCAGTACTTC once TRBJ2-5 . TRBV4-3
CASLGGLMNTEAFF TGTGCCAGCCTGGGGGGACTTATGAACACTGAAGCTTTCTTT . TRBJ1-1 . TRBV6-5
CASSSTGVHQPQHF TGTGCCAGCAGCTCGACAGGGGTGCATCAGCCCCAGCATTTT . TRBJ1-5 TRBD1 TRBV5-6
CASSTAGRSIRWFF TGTGCCAGCAGCACCGCGGGGCGCTCAATTCGTTGGTTCTTC . TRBJ2-1 . TRBV7-2
CASSSAPQMYEQFF TGTGCCAGCAGCTCCGCCCCGCAGATGTATGAGCAGTTCTTC . TRBJ2-1 . TRBV5-6
CASSLGAGENQPQHF TGTGCCAGCAGCTTAGGGGCAGGGGAAAATCAGCCCCAGCATTTT . TRBJ1-5 . TRBV11-2
CASSFHYEQYF TGTGCCAGCAGCTTTCACTACGAGCAGTACTTC once TRBJ2-7 . TRBV11-2
CAWSVLQDNEKLFF TGTGCCTGGAGTGTACTACAGGATAATGAAAAACTGTTTTTT . TRBJ1-4 . TRBV30
CASSLAGQGTEAFF TGTGCCAGCAGCTTAGCCGGGCAGGGCACTGAAGCTTTCTTT . TRBJ1-1 . TRBV7-9
CASSLAPGQASNYGYTF TGTGCCAGCAGCTTAGCCCCGGGACAGGCTTCGAACTATGGCTACACCTTC . TRBJ1-2 TRBD1 TRBV5-4
CASSKTSGYEQYF TGTGCCAGCAGCAAGACTAGCGGCTACGAGCAGTACTTC . TRBJ2-7 TRBD2 TRBV6-5